This is a list of T cell receptor beta chains from one sample in a study of blood T cell repertoires in COVID-19. Measured with immunoSEQ multiplex PCR; TCRdb has only the in-frame clones, and not every one. The sample lists about 260,000 clones, 88% occurring once. The sequencing sample was made of peripheral blood. The receptors were gathered from a human donor in a cohort sampled during active COVID-19. CDR3s include the opening cysteine and the closing phenylalanine or tryptophan. A D gene is named only where the DNA matches it firmly. Clone size is shown for a subset of rows, as once, few, many or a class of expanded clone.

DNA: TGTGCCAGCAGTTACGGACAGGGGAGGGCGGCCACTGAAGCTTTCTTT
CDR3: CASSYGQGRAATEAFF
V: TRBV6-5
J: TRBJ1-1
D: TRBD1
size: .
length: 16

DNA: TGTGCCTGGAGTGTAATCCGGGGGAGAAGAACCGGGGAGCTGTTTTTT
CDR3: CAWSVIRGRRTGELFF
V: TRBV30
J: TRBJ2-2
D: .
size: once
length: 16

DNA: TGTGCCAGCAGTTACGTTTCCAGGGACTATGGCTACACCTTC
CDR3: CASSYVSRDYGYTF
V: TRBV6-5
J: TRBJ1-2
D: .
size: .
length: 14

DNA: TGTGCCAGCAGCGCCACTAGCGGGGGGCCCTTTCCCTCCTACAATGAGCAGTTCTTC
CDR3: CASSATSGGPFPSYNEQFF
V: TRBV7-6
J: TRBJ2-1
D: TRBD2
size: .
length: 19

DNA: TGTGCCTCCCTAGAACGGAACTATGGCTACACCTTC
CDR3: CASLERNYGYTF
V: TRBV12-3/TRBV12-4
J: TRBJ1-2
D: .
size: once
length: 12

DNA: TGTGCCAGTACGCCGGGGAGCTCCTACGAGCAGTACTTC
CDR3: CASTPGSSYEQYF
V: TRBV7-2
J: TRBJ2-7
D: .
size: .
length: 13

DNA: TGTGCCAGCAGCTTGGACCTTAGACCGGGCTCCTACGAGCAGTACTTC
CDR3: CASSLDLRPGSYEQYF
V: TRBV5-6
J: TRBJ2-7
D: .
size: .
length: 16

DNA: TGTGCCAGCAGTGATAGGACTAGCAGTCACACCGGGGAGCTGTTTTTT
CDR3: CASSDRTSSHTGELFF
V: TRBV25-1
J: TRBJ2-2
D: TRBD2
size: .
length: 16

DNA: TGTGCCAGCAGTGGGACGGGGACAGGGATCAACGAGCAGTACTTC
CDR3: CASSGTGTGINEQYF
V: TRBV2
J: TRBJ2-7
D: TRBD1
size: .
length: 15

DNA: TGTGCCAGCAGCCCATTCGAGGGCAAAGGTAATGAGCAGTTCTTC
CDR3: CASSPFEGKGNEQFF
V: TRBV27
J: TRBJ2-1
D: .
size: .
length: 15

DNA: TGTGCCAGCAGCGCATCGGTTGGGAGCTATGGCTACACCTTC
CDR3: CASSASVGSYGYTF
V: TRBV7-8
J: TRBJ1-2
D: .
size: .
length: 14

DNA: TGTGCCAGCTCACCGTTCTTCGGGACAGGGGATAGGGGAATGGGTGAAGCTTTCTTT
CDR3: CASSPFFGTGDRGMGEAFF
V: TRBV18
J: TRBJ1-1
D: TRBD1
size: .
length: 19

DNA: TGCAGCGTCACAGGGTCCGGTGAAAAACTGTTTTTT
CDR3: CSVTGSGEKLFF
V: TRBV29-1
J: TRBJ1-4
D: .
size: .
length: 12

DNA: TGTGCCAGCAGTTACAAGAGAACTAATGAAAAACTGTTTTTT
CDR3: CASSYKRTNEKLFF
V: TRBV6-5
J: TRBJ1-4
D: .
size: .
length: 14

DNA: TGTGCCAGCAGCGTAGGGCAGTTAACCTCCTACGAGCAGTACTTC
CDR3: CASSVGQLTSYEQYF
V: TRBV9
J: TRBJ2-7
D: .
size: once
length: 15

DNA: TGTGCCAGCAGTGCTACCCGGGACAGGGTCGATGGCTACACCTTC
CDR3: CASSATRDRVDGYTF
V: TRBV6-6
J: TRBJ1-2
D: TRBD1
size: .
length: 15

DNA: TGCAGCGTTGGGCAGTGGGAGACCCAGTACTTC
CDR3: CSVGQWETQYF
V: TRBV29-1
J: TRBJ2-5
D: .
size: .
length: 11

DNA: TGCGCCAGCAGCTTCGGGACAGGGAGGGAGCAGTACTTC
CDR3: CASSFGTGREQYF
V: TRBV5-1
J: TRBJ2-7
D: TRBD1
size: .
length: 13

DNA: TGTGCCAGCAGTTACTCGAGTTGGGGGGAAGAGACCCAGTACTTC
CDR3: CASSYSSWGEETQYF
V: TRBV6-5
J: TRBJ2-5
D: .
size: .
length: 15

DNA: TGCAGCGTTGTTCAGGGGGCCCTCAATGGCTACACCTTC
CDR3: CSVVQGALNGYTF
V: TRBV29-1
J: TRBJ1-2
D: TRBD1
size: .
length: 13

DNA: TGTGCCAGCAGCTTATTGTCCGTCACCTACTCCTACGAGCAGTACTTC
CDR3: CASSLLSVTYSYEQYF
V: TRBV7-9
J: TRBJ2-7
D: .
size: .
length: 16

DNA: TGTGCCACCACTGGGGGGGTCGACACCGGGGAGCTGTTTTTT
CDR3: CATTGGVDTGELFF
V: TRBV6-7
J: TRBJ2-2
D: TRBD2
size: .
length: 14

DNA: TGTGCCAGCAGTACCTACACAGATACGCAGTATTTT
CDR3: CASSTYTDTQYF
V: TRBV27
J: TRBJ2-3
D: .
size: .
length: 12

DNA: TGTGCCAGCAGCCTAGACGGGGAGACCCAGTACTTC
CDR3: CASSLDGETQYF
V: TRBV7-2
J: TRBJ2-5
D: .
size: .
length: 12